This record covers a single T cell receptor (beta chain). Its cognate antigen has yet to be identified. No base qualities exist here, and no much larger clone lies one base off it. The sample originates from a study of control samples from healthy donors and cancer patients (TCRdb year 2020). Trimming removed 5 bases from V and 2 bases from J; the gene matches leave 4 bases unexplained. CDR3 length: 14 amino acids, cysteine to phenylalanine. Of the read, only the CDR3 DNA is kept; its 42 bases are in frame from base 1. CDR1 and CDR2, per the germline V gene, are KGHSH and LQKENI. The library was built by means of the immunoSEQ multiplex PCR assay. Entries here come from immuneACCESS through TCRdb and include only in-frame sequences with V and J called. Some clones fail to appear in such tables; in the studies checked, an unresolved V gene covers under half of the shortfall, and the cause of the remainder is unknown. Within this sample are about 84,000 clones, with 90% to 95% of them counted one time only. The top ten clonotypes cover about 15% of the sample.

The clonotype originates from a man aged 25 to 45 in good health. The rearranged segments are TRBV18 and TRBJ1-2, and 8 bases in between align with TRBD1. The sequenced sample was blood. The DNA reads TGTGCCAGCTCAGGCAGGGGGCTCAACTATGGCTACACCTTC. Its amino acids are CASSGRGLNYGYTF.